The T cell receptor beta chain described here comes from a study of T cells in women clearing cervical HPV infection. The CDR3 spans 14 residues. Germline CDR1 and CDR2: DFQATT and SNEGSKA (reference sequence). As concerns this clone: From the germline J gene comes the end of the CDR3, since the read stops 3 residues before it.

Sequenced by immunoSEQ multiplex PCR; TCRdb stores in-frame clones only, minus some. The sample data list around 30,000 clones. The J gene is TRBJ2-3, the V gene TRBV20-1, with 10 positions matching TRBD1. The receptor's source is a woman aged 18 to 75 with a cervical HPV16 infection that either progressed to CIN3+ or cleared (not recorded which). Specimen: blood buffy coat. This CDR3 is CSAISDRGVQPQYF. The CDR3 DNA, read in part, is TGCAGTGCTATTTCGGACAGGGGGGTTCAGCCG.